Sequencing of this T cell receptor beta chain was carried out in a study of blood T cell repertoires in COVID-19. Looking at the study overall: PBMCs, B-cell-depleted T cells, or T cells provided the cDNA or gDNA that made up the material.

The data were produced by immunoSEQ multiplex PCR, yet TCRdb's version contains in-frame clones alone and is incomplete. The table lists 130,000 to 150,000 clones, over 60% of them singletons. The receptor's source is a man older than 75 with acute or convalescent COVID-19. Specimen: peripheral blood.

The CDR3 sequence is CASSIDRFQYF. DNA of the CDR3: TGTGCCAGCAGCATAGACAGGTTTCAGTACTTC. The genes are TRBV5-5 and TRBJ2-4; TRBD1 is a possible D gene (6 bases). V lost 4 bases and J lost 11, with 10 bases in between. CDR3 length: 11 amino acids. Germline values: CDR1 SGHKS, CDR2 YYEKEE (reference sequence).